The TCR beta chain under discussion was sequenced for a study of blood T cells in healthy people across ages. This clonotype appeared many times. Combining a sample-barcoded 5' primer with a J-beta primer mix, a second PCR ran for roughly 7 to 12 cycles. Via MiXCR, TCRdb re-called the 5' RACE reads, giving one row per CDR3 protein. Seen here are around 1,500,000 distinct CDR3 sequences, 42% observed once, and the top ten hold 6.5% to 10%. The ends lost 4 bases at V and 6 bases at J; junction bases unmatched: 2. The germline V gene has CDR1 MRHNA and CDR2 SNTAGT. The CDR3 has 14 residues. The sequenced material came from blood. The chain has TRBV6-4 and TRBJ2-3; 12 nucleotides align to TRBD2. The source is a woman under 30 in good health. CDR3 protein: CASSASGGADTQYF. For the CDR3, the DNA is TGTGCCAGCAGTGCTAGCGGGGGGGCGGATACGCAGTATTTT.